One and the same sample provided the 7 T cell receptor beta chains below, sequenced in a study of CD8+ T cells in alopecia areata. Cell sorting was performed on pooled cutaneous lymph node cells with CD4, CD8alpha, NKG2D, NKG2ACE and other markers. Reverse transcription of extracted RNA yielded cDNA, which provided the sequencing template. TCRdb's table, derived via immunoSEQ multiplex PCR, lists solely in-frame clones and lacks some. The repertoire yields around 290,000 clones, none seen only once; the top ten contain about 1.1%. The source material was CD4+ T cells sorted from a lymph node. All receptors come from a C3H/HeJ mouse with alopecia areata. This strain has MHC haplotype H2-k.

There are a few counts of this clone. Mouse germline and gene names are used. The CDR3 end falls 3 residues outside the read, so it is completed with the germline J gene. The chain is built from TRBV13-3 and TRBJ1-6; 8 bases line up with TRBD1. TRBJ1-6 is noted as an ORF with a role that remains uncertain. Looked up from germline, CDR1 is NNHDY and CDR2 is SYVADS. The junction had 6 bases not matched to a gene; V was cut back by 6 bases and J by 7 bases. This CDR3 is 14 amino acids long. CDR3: CASTSQGGNSPLYF. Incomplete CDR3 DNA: TGTGCCAGCACCTCACAGGGGGGCAATTCGCCC.

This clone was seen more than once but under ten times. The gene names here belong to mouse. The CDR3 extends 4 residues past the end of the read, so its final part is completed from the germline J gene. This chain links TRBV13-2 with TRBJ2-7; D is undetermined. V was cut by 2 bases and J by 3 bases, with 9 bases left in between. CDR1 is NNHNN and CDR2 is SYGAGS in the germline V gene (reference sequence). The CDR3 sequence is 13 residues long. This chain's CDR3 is CASGEAGLYEQYF. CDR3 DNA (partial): TGTGCCAGCGGTGAGGCAGGCCTCTAT.

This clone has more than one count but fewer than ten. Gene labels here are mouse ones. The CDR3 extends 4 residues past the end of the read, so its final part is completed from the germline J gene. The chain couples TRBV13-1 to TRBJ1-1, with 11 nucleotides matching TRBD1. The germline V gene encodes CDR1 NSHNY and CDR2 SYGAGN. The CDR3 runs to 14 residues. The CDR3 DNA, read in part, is TGTGCCAGCAGTGATGACGGGACAGGGGGA. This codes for CASSDDGTGG. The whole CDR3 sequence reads CASSDDGTGGEVFF.

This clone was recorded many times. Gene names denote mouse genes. Here the CDR3 reads CASSRPWTENTLYF. The DNA read from the CDR3 is TGTGCTAGCAGTCGGCCTTGGACAGAAAAC. V usage is TRBV17 and J usage is TRBJ2-4; D possibly corresponds to TRBD1 (6 bases). The read terminates 4 residues before the CDR3 end, so the remaining end is supplied by the germline J gene. CDR1 is MNHDT and CDR2 is YYDKIL in the germline V gene. This CDR3 contains 14 residues.

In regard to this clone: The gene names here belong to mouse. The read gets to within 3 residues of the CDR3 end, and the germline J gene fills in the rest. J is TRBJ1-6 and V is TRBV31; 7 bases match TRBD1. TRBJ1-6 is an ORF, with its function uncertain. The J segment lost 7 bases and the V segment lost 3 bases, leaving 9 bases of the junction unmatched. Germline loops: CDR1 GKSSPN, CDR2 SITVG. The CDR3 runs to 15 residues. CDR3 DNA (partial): TGTGCCTGGAGCCCCGACAGGGCGGAGAATTCGCCC. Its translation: CAWSPDRAENSP. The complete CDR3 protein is CAWSPDRAENSPLYF.

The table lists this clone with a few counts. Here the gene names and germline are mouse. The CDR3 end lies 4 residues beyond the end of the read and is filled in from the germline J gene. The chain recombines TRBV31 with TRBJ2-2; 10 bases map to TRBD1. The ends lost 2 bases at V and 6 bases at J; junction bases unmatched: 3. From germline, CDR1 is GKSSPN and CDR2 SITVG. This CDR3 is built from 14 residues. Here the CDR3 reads CAWSSGTGAGQLYF. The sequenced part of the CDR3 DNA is TGTGCCTGGAGTTCCGGGACAGGGGCCGGG. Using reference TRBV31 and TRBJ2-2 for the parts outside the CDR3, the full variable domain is AQTIHQWPVAEIKAVGSPLSLGCTIKGKSSPNLYWYWQATGGTLQQLFYSITVGQVESVVQLNLSASRPKDDQFILSTEKLLLSHSGFYLCAWSSGTGAGQLYFGEGSKLTVL.

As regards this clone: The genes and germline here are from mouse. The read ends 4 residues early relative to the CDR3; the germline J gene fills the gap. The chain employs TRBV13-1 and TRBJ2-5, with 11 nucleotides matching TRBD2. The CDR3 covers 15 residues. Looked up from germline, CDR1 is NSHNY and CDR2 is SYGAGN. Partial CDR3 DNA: TGTGCCAGCAGTGATGCTACTGGGGGGGCCGAC. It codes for CASSDATGGAD. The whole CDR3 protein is CASSDATGGADTQYF.